This TCR beta chain originates from a study of post-analysis software for immune sequencing data. The overall study: Relapsing-remitting, secondary progressive and progressive-relapsing forms made up the multiple sclerosis disease courses. Findings and limits, study-wide: Significantly lower normalized Chao1 diversity was found in patients with multiple sclerosis relative to controls. F measure clustering grouped samples strongly by preparation batch. Roughly five TRBV segments, including TRBV5-6, TRBV5-1 and TRBV20-1, were more frequent in patients than controls.

Germline values: CDR1 SQVTM, CDR2 ANQGSEA. Trimming took 6 bases from V and 4 from J; bases not matched to a gene: 12. The CDR3 consists of 15 residues. A remark on this clonotype: Its matching antigen is unknown.

The TCR beta cDNA libraries carried unique molecular identifiers. A population of 1 to 10 million T cells gave rise to roughly 0.5 million cDNA molecules. TCRdb reanalysed the PCR reads using MiXCR and keeps one entry per CDR3 protein. The sample holds about 820,000 distinct CDR3 sequences, approximately 57% seen once. The chain uses TRBV29-1 and TRBJ2-5; the match to TRBD2 covers 9 bases. Sequencing used blood. The receptor was derived from a girl aged 10 to 17 with multiple sclerosis. CDR3 bases: TGCAGCGTCGAAAAAGGCGGGAGGGCCCGAGAGACCCAGTACTTC. Its protein is CSVEKGGRARETQYF. Complete variable domain (other parts from reference TRBV29-1 and TRBJ2-5): SAVISQKPSRDICQRGTSLTIQCQVDSQVTMMFWYRQQPGQSLTLIATANQGSEATYESGFVIDKFPISRPNLTFSTLTVSNMSPEDSSIYLCSVEKGGRARETQYFGPGTRLLVL.